These T cell receptor beta chains were read from a single sample in a study of cytomegalovirus exposure and HLA in healthy donors. Assay used: immunoSEQ multiplex PCR; TCRdb lists only in-frame clones, some missing. The repertoire holds 95,000 to 150,000 clones, around three fifths seen once, with about 8.3% in the top ten. Sequenced input: PBMCs. All receptors come from a woman aged 40-49 years in good health and CMV-seropositive. Both conserved end residues are part of each CDR3. The D gene is left open where the match is weak. A row's size may be missing; if present it is once, few, many or a size class.

j_call v_call d_call cdr3_length clone_size cdr3_nt cdr3_aa
TRBJ2-7 TRBV11-3 . 13 . TGTGCCAGCAGTACTACGATCTGGTACGAGCAGTACTTC CASSTTIWYEQYF
TRBJ2-2 TRBV7-7 . 16 . TGTGCTAGCAGCGGAGGAGGGGCGTGGAACACCGGGGAGCTGTTTTTT CASSGGGAWNTGELFF
TRBJ1-1 TRBV2 TRBD1 12 few TGTGCCAGCAGTGGGACAGGGATGGGAGCTTTCTTT CASSGTGMGAFF
TRBJ2-7 TRBV12-5 . 15 . TGTGCTAGTGGTCCTCCAGGGCCTAGCTCCTACGAGCAGTACTTC CASGPPGPSSYEQYF
TRBJ1-4 TRBV27 . 14 . TGTGCCAGCAGTTTGAGGAGGACTAATGAAAAACTGTTTTTT CASSLRRTNEKLFF
TRBJ2-3 TRBV5-1 . 15 . TGCGCCAGCAGCTCAACCGCGGGGTGGGGGGATACGCAGTATTTT CASSSTAGWGDTQYF
TRBJ2-3 TRBV5-1 TRBD2 16 few TGCGCCAGCAGCTTGGTCACTAGCGGGGACGCAGATACGCAGTATTTT CASSLVTSGDADTQYF
TRBJ2-1 TRBV6-1 TRBD2 15 . TGTGCCAGCACCGAACTAGCGGGAGAGGACAATGAGCAGTTCTTC CASTELAGEDNEQFF
TRBJ2-7 TRBV21-1 . 13 . TGTGCCAGCAGCTCCCCTTTCTCCTACGAGCAGTACTTC CASSSPFSYEQYF
TRBJ1-1 TRBV4-1 . 14 . TGCGCCAGCAGCCAAGAAATTACAAACACTGAAGCTTTCTTT CASSQEITNTEAFF
TRBJ1-1 TRBV5-1 . 13 . TGCGCCAGCAGCTTGGGAGAGAGTACTGAAGCTTTCTTT CASSLGESTEAFF
TRBJ2-1 TRBV27 TRBD2 17 . TGTGCCAGCAGTTTATCCCCGGCGGGGGTGTTCGGCAATGAGCAGTTCTTC CASSLSPAGVFGNEQFF
TRBJ2-7 TRBV9 TRBD1 15 once TGTGCCAGCAGCGCCCGGGACAGGATAGATTACGAGCAGTACTTC CASSARDRIDYEQYF
TRBJ2-5 TRBV27 . 13 . TGTGTCAGCAGCCAAGGGGGAATGCAGACCCAGTACTTC CVSSQGGMQTQYF
TRBJ1-1 TRBV2 . 13 . TGTGCCAGCAGTGGAGGGGGGAACACTGAAGCTTTCTTT CASSGGGNTEAFF
TRBJ1-5 TRBV6-5 TRBD1 16 . TGTGCCAGCAGTTACGCGTTGGGCAGGGGGAACCAGCCCCAGCATTTT CASSYALGRGNQPQHF
TRBJ1-1 TRBV7-9 . 14 . TGTGCCAGCAGCTACGGCGGGGCCAACACTGAAGCTTTCTTT CASSYGGANTEAFF
TRBJ1-4 TRBV2 . 15 . TGTGCCAGCACCCGAAAGGGGGCAACTAATGAAAAACTGTTTTTT CASTRKGATNEKLFF
TRBJ2-1 TRBV2 . 14 few TGTGCCACCGTTAGCGAAAGCTCCTACAATGAGCAGTTCTTC CATVSESSYNEQFF
TRBJ2-2 TRBV28 . 14 . TGTGCCAGCAACAGAGATCTGAACACCGGGGAGCTGTTTTTT CASNRDLNTGELFF
TRBJ2-5 TRBV30 . 13 . TGTGCCTGGAGTGGGGGGCCCCGAGAGACCCAGTACTTC CAWSGGPRETQYF
TRBJ2-7 TRBV5-1 . 16 . TGCGCCAGCAGCTTGGGCAGACTAGGGGTGACCTACGAGCAGTACTTC CASSLGRLGVTYEQYF
TRBJ2-1 TRBV9 TRBD2 15 . TGTGCCAGCATGAGAGGTAGCGGGATAAAAAATGAGCAGTTCTTC CASMRGSGIKNEQFF
TRBJ2-7 TRBV4-2 TRBD1 16 . TGTGCCAGCAGCCAAGAAGACGGGACAGGGGGTTACGAGCAGTACTTC CASSQEDGTGGYEQYF
TRBJ2-7 TRBV7-8 . 12 . TGTGCCAGCAGCCCTAACTTGGAGGGGCAGTACTTC CASSPNLEGQYF
TRBJ1-5 TRBV6-5 . 15 once TGTGCCAGCAGTTTTCGGGGGGTCGATAATCAGCCCCAGCATTTT CASSFRGVDNQPQHF
TRBJ2-1 TRBV28 . 15 . TGTGCCGGCTCAGAATTAAGGAGCTCCTACAATGAGCAGTTCTTC CAGSELRSSYNEQFF
TRBJ2-3 TRBV15 TRBD2 16 . TGTGCCACCAGCAGGACTAGCGGGGGCCTCGGTGATACGCAGTATTTT CATSRTSGGLGDTQYF
TRBJ2-1 TRBV5-8 TRBD2 16 . TGTGCCAGCAGCCTGACTAGCGGGTCTGTGTCCAATGAGCAGTTCTTC CASSLTSGSVSNEQFF
TRBJ1-1 TRBV10-2 . 12 few TGCGCCAGCAGCGTAGGGGGAACTGAAGCTTTCTTT CASSVGGTEAFF
TRBJ1-1 TRBV2 . 13 once TGTGCCAGCACCGCGGTGATGAACACTGAAGCTTTCTTT CASTAVMNTEAFF
TRBJ1-1 TRBV14 . 17 . TGTGCCAGCAGCCAAGATATCTGGGGGGGAAGGAACACTGAAGCTTTCTTT CASSQDIWGGRNTEAFF
TRBJ2-7 TRBV27 TRBD2 17 . TGTGCCAGCAGTCCAACCCTAGCGGGAGGGCCTGAGGACGAGCAGTACTTC CASSPTLAGGPEDEQYF
TRBJ1-5 TRBV15 . 15 . TGTGCCACCAGCAGAGATCTAGGGGATCGCCAGCCCCAGCATTTT CATSRDLGDRQPQHF
TRBJ1-3 TRBV28 TRBD1 15 . TGTGCCAGCAGTCCGGGACAGGGCGCTGTTAACACCATATATTTT CASSPGQGAVNTIYF
TRBJ2-7 TRBV7-9 TRBD2 14 . TGTGCCAGCAGCTTCGGAGCGGGAACCTACGAGCAGTACTTC CASSFGAGTYEQYF
TRBJ2-1 TRBV11-2 . 15 . TGTGCCAGCAGCCTTAGCGACAACTCCTACAATGAGCAGTTCTTC CASSLSDNSYNEQFF
TRBJ2-7 TRBV11-2 . 15 . TGTGCCAGCAGCTTAGTAGCCGACGGGACCTACGAGCAGTACTTC CASSLVADGTYEQYF
TRBJ1-1 TRBV5-8 . 12 few TGTGCCAGCAGCTTGGCGTACAGTGAAGCTTTCTTT CASSLAYSEAFF
TRBJ1-1 TRBV14 . 18 . TGTGCCAGCAGCCAAGATCTAAGGGGGTTCGACGGGAACACTGAAGCTTTCTTT CASSQDLRGFDGNTEAFF
TRBJ1-4 TRBV2 TRBD1 14 . TGTGCCAGCAGTGAGCGGACAGGGGATGAAAAACTGTTTTTT CASSERTGDEKLFF
TRBJ2-7 TRBV5-1 . 17 . TGCGCCAGCAGCTTTGACCCACCTCAGGGAACATCCTACGAGCAGTACTTC CASSFDPPQGTSYEQYF
TRBJ2-5 TRBV6-6 TRBD1 13 . TGTGCCAGCAGGTATGGGACAGAAGAGACCCAGTACTTC CASRYGTEETQYF
TRBJ2-7 TRBV2 . 15 . TGTGCCAGCAGTCGTAGCGACATCCTGTTTTACGAGCAGTACTTC CASSRSDILFYEQYF
TRBJ2-1 TRBV7-9 . 14 few TGTGCCAGCAGCTCGGTTAGCAACGACAATGAGCAGTTCTTC CASSSVSNDNEQFF
TRBJ1-1 TRBV2 . 12 . TGTGCCAGCAGTGAACAGATCACTGAAGCTTTCTTT CASSEQITEAFF
TRBJ1-5 TRBV7-9 . 14 . TGTGCCAGCAGCTCCGGAGGGGTCAATCAGCCCCAGCATTTT CASSSGGVNQPQHF
TRBJ1-3 TRBV27 TRBD1 15 . TGTGCCAGCAGTCGGACAGGGCGAGGGGGAAACACCATATATTTT CASSRTGRGGNTIYF
TRBJ2-7 TRBV4-2 . 13 few TGTGCCAGCAGCACACAGAACGGTTACGAGCAGTACTTC CASSTQNGYEQYF
TRBJ1-1 TRBV5-1 . 14 . TGCGCCAGCAGCCCAACCCCGGGACACCCTGAAGCTTTCTTT CASSPTPGHPEAFF
TRBJ2-1 TRBV20-1 TRBD2 11 . TGCAGTGCGGGGGACTACGGTGAGCAGTTCTTC CSAGDYGEQFF
TRBJ1-1 TRBV6-5 . 14 . TGTGCCAGCAGTCGGCAGGACAGTTCGACTGAAGCTTTCTTT CASSRQDSSTEAFF
TRBJ2-7 TRBV6-1 . 11 . TGTGCCAGCAGGCTAGCTGGCGAGCAGTACTTC CASRLAGEQYF
TRBJ2-5 TRBV7-9 . 14 . TGTGCCAGCAGAAACACAGGGGCGGGGGAGACCCAGTACTTC CASRNTGAGETQYF
TRBJ2-3 TRBV2 TRBD1 14 . TGTGCCAGCAGGGAGGGACAGGGGGCGGATACGCAGTATTTT CASREGQGADTQYF